Listed below are T cell receptor beta chains from one sample, sequenced in a study of neoadjuvant nivolumab and ipilimumab in lung cancer. Some clones are missing from TCRdb's copy, which holds only in-frame ones; the method was immunoSEQ multiplex PCR. The table lists about 29,000 clones, 75% to 80% of them singletons. This specimen was tumor tissue, taken after neoadjuvant nivolumab, alone or with ipilimumab, at or shortly before surgery. Every receptor here comes from an adult with non-small cell lung cancer. CDR3s leave out the opening cysteine and the closing phenylalanine or tryptophan. Clone size, where shown, is once, few, many, or a class for clones that have expanded.

clone_size: NA
v_call: TRBV9
j_call: TRBJ1-2
cdr3_aa: ASSGTRGGYGYT

clone_size: NA
v_call: TRBV7-9
j_call: TRBJ2-3
cdr3_aa: ASSTQLRGRGAAGDTQY

clone_size: NA
v_call: TRBV2
j_call: TRBJ2-1
cdr3_aa: ASSEGYSSYNEQF

clone_size: NA
v_call: TRBV11-2
j_call: TRBJ2-3
cdr3_aa: ASSSTGGYTDTQY

clone_size: NA
v_call: TRBV7-6
j_call: TRBJ2-3
cdr3_aa: ASSLSPGFADTQY

clone_size: NA
v_call: TRBV7-9
j_call: TRBJ1-4
cdr3_aa: ASSLARFRTANEKLF

clone_size: NA
v_call: TRBV11-2
j_call: TRBJ1-1
cdr3_aa: ASSGMRSTEAF

clone_size: few
v_call: TRBV30
j_call: TRBJ2-5
cdr3_aa: AWSQGFPQETQY

clone_size: few
v_call: TRBV10-2
j_call: TRBJ2-1
cdr3_aa: ASSEAGQASYNEQF

clone_size: NA
v_call: TRBV30
j_call: TRBJ1-2
cdr3_aa: AWGRDRGGYT

clone_size: NA
v_call: TRBV5-6
j_call: TRBJ1-6
cdr3_aa: ASRRAADNSPLH

clone_size: NA
v_call: TRBV7-2
j_call: TRBJ2-3
cdr3_aa: ASSLRLETQY

clone_size: NA
v_call: TRBV6-6
j_call: TRBJ1-5
cdr3_aa: ASSYADSNQPQH

clone_size: NA
v_call: TRBV13
j_call: TRBJ1-2
cdr3_aa: ASSSPGTSYGYT

clone_size: few
v_call: TRBV9
j_call: TRBJ2-7
cdr3_aa: ASSVEPYEQY

clone_size: once
v_call: TRBV5-8
j_call: TRBJ1-1
cdr3_aa: ASSLFSGTEAF